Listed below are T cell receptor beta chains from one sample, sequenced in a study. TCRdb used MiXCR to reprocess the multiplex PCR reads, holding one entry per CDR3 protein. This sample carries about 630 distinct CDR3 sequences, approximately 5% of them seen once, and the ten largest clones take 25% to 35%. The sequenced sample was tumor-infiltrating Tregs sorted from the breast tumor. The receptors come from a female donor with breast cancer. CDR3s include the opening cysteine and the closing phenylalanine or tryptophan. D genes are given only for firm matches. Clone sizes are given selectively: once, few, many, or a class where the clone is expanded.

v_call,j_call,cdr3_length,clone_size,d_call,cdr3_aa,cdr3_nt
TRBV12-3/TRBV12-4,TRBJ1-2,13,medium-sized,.,CASSNREGYGYTF,TGTGCCAGCAGTAACAGGGAGGGCTATGGCTACACCTTC
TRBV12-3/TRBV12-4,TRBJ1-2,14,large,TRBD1,CASRQGRENYGYTF,TGTGCCAGCAGACAGGGGAGAGAAAACTATGGCTACACCTTC
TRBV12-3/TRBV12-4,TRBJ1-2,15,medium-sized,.,CASSPGRRANYGYTF,TGTGCCAGCAGTCCCGGACGGAGAGCTAACTATGGCTACACCTTC
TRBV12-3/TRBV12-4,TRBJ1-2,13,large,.,CASRTGAGYGYTF,TGTGCCAGCAGGACTGGAGCTGGGTATGGCTACACCTTC
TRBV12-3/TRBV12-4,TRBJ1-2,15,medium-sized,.,CASSLADGPNYGYTF,TGTGCCAGCAGTTTAGCGGACGGCCCTAACTATGGCTACACCTTC
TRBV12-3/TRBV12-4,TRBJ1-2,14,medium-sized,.,CASSFAGTGYGYTF,TGTGCCAGCAGTTTCGCAGGGACGGGCTATGGCTACACCTTC
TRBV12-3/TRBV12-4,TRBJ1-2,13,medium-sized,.,CASTSGHGAGYTF,TGTGCCAGCACCTCGGGACATGGGGCTGGCTACACCTTC
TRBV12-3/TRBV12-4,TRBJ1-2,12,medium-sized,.,CASSYVGYGYTF,TGTGCCAGCAGTTACGTCGGCTATGGCTACACCTTC
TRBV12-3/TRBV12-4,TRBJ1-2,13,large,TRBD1,CASSPDRAAGYTF,TGTGCCAGCAGCCCGGACAGGGCGGCTGGCTACACCTTC
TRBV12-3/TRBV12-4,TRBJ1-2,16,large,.,CASSPFVLDNRYGYTF,TGTGCCAGCAGTCCTTTCGTATTGGACAACCGCTATGGCTACACCTTC
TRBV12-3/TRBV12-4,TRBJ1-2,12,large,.,CASTKRGDGYTF,TGTGCCAGCACCAAAAGAGGGGATGGCTACACCTTC
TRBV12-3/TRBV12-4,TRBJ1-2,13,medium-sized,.,CASSFTRIEGYTF,TGTGCCAGCAGTTTTACGCGAATAGAGGGCTACACCTTC
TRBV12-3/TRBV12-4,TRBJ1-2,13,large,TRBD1,CASSYGTGRIFTF,TGTGCCAGCAGTTACGGGACAGGGCGAATTTTCACCTTC
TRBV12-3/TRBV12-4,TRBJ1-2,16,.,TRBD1,CASSQSWTGASYGYTF,TGTGCCAGCAGCCAGTCCTGGACAGGGGCTTCCTATGGCTACACCTTC
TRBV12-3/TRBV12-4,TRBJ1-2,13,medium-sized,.,CASGDGPNYGYTF,TGTGCCAGTGGGGACGGCCCTAACTATGGCTACACCTTC
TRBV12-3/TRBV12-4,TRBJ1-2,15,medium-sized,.,CASSLSGVGNYGYTF,TGTGCCAGCAGTTTGTCAGGGGTGGGAAACTATGGCTACACCTTC
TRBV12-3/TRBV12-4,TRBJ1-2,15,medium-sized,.,CASSNSPGSNYGYTF,TGTGCCAGCAGTAATTCCCCGGGGTCCAACTATGGCTACACCTTC
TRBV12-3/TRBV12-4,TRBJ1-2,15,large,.,CASSSSTRTAYGYTF,TGTGCCAGCAGTTCCTCTACTAGGACGGCTTATGGCTACACCTTC
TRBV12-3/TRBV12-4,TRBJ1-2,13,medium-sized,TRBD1,CASSRDRSYGYTF,TGTGCCAGCAGTCGGGACAGAAGCTATGGCTACACCTTC